The T cell receptor beta chain under discussion was sequenced for a study of T cell repertoires in cytomegalovirus infection. TCRdb ran MiXCR on the reads and lists one entry per CDR3 protein. The data show roughly 990,000 distinct CDR3 sequences, roughly 31% seen once. To note about this clonotype: The target antigen is unknown.

The CDR3 has 11 amino acids. Between the trimmed V and J ends, which lost 5 bases and 3 bases, there was a span of 5 bases. V is TRBV12-3 or TRBV12-4 and J is TRBJ2-7; D is ambiguous. The starting material was cultured CD8+ T cells from PBMCs, obtained from culture after CMV antigen stimulation. The clonotype originates from a human donor in good health (CMV status not recorded). Some clones in this sample may be carry-over from other donors' samples. The CDR3 loop is CASSMDYEQYF. In DNA, the CDR3 is TGTGCCAGCAGTATGGACTACGAGCAGTACTTC.